The source of this T cell receptor beta chain is a study of cytomegalovirus exposure and HLA in healthy donors. Of note for this clone: Its antigen is as yet unknown.

General observations from the study: The HLA-A and HLA-B alleles of most subjects were reportedly predicted accurately from TCR beta sequences.

The PCR had 60 Vbeta and 13 Jbeta primers. TCRdb's copy holds only in-frame clones and misses some; the assay was immunoSEQ multiplex PCR. The sample holds around 110,000 clones, less than 80% seen once. Source material: PBMCs. The clonotype originates from a man under 40 in good health and CMV-seronegative.

The DNA for the CDR3 is TGTGCCAGCAGTGATCGGGACAGTACCTACGAGCAGTACTTC. Translation gives CASSDRDSTYEQYF. The chain joins TRBV2 to TRBJ2-7; 7 bases are a match to TRBD1. CDR3 length: 14 amino acids. With V trimmed by 3 bases and J by 2 bases, 4 bases remained unmatched. Germline V lookup: CDR1 SNHLY, CDR2 FYNNEI.